These 13 T cell receptor beta chains originate from one sample sequenced in a study of T cells after yellow fever vaccination (dated by TCRdb to the late 2010s). This specimen's treatment or condition label, interpreted: live attenuated yellow fever vaccine strain. Library method: 5' RACE. The sample was run on an Illumina NovaSeq 6000. The public reads were quality trimmed at Q25 with fastp and then assembled into clones with MiXCR by TCRdb, keeping productive beta chains. Every CDR3 protein is listed once, alongside the most common genes and DNA of its rows. In this sample the table shows 95,000 to 100,000 distinct CDR3 sequences, under 7% of which occur a single time. Jointly, the top ten make up more than 40% of the sample. Specimen: CD8+ T cells sorted from PBMCs, collected 10 days after the yellow fever booster vaccination. These receptors were obtained from a man younger than 35 who received the YFV17D yellow fever vaccine.

This clonotype was seen only once. Being one base from a much bigger clone, this may be a read error. This chain uses TRBV29-1 with TRBJ2-4; tentative D call: TRBD1 (6 bases). Germline V gives CDR1 SQVTM, CDR2 ANQGSEA. This CDR3 is built from 12 residues. The ends were cut back, 3 bases at V and 10 bases at J, with 13 bases in the middle. CDR3 bases: TGCAGCGTTGATTCGGACAGCAGTATTCAGTACTTC. This codes for CSVDSDSSIQYF.

This chain links TRBV27 with TRBJ1-5, with 8 positions matching TRBD1. The CDR3 consists of 14 residues. Germline values: CDR1 MNHEY, CDR2 SMNVEV (reference sequence). Losses at the gene ends were 6 bases for V and 5 bases for J; bases not matched to a gene: 6. The CDR3 nucleotides are TGTGCCAGCAGGGTTAGGACAGGGTATCAGCCCCAGCATTTT. As protein: CASRVRTGYQPQHF.

This rearrangement joins TRBV9 to TRBJ2-5; 7 bases are a match to TRBD2. Germline CDR1 and CDR2: SGDLS and YYNGEE. V shed 3 bases, J shed 0 bases, and the junction held 8 bases outside the gene matches. The CDR3 extends over 16 amino acids. DNA for the CDR3: TGTGCCAGCAGCGGCCGATCCGGGACTAACCAAGAGACCCAGTACTTC. Translated: CASSGRSGTNQETQYF.

This clonotype was observed a handful of times. The rearrangement uses TRBV11-2 and TRBJ2-1; tentative D call: TRBD1 (6 bases). V was clipped by 2 bases and J by 3 bases, with 11 bases between them. Germline V CDR1 and CDR2: SGHAT, FQNNGV. The CDR3 loop spans 15 amino acids. CDR3 nucleotides: TGTGCCAGCAGCTTAACAGGGCCAGTCTACAATGAGCAGTTCTTC. Translation: CASSLTGPVYNEQFF.

This clonotype was seen many times. This chain links TRBV3-1 with TRBJ1-3; D is unresolved. CDR3 size: 16 residues. The germline V and J ends were trimmed by 5 bases and 2 bases, with 16 bases remaining between them. The germline gives CDR1 LGHDT, CDR2 YNNKEL (reference sequence). The DNA for the CDR3 is TGTGCCAGCAGCGCAGAAATAGGGTTTACTGGAAACACCATATATTTT. The encoded protein is CASSAEIGFTGNTIYF.

This clonotype has at least ten counts. This chain connects TRBV4-1 to TRBJ1-1; D gene ambiguous. The germline V and J ends were trimmed by 6 bases and 6 bases, with 14 bases remaining between them. The CDR3 contains 13 residues. CDR1 MGHRA and CDR2 YSYEKL come from the germline V gene. The CDR3 loop reads CASSSREVAEAFF. CDR3 in DNA: TGCGCCAGCAGTAGTAGGGAAGTTGCTGAAGCTTTCTTT.

The rearrangement joins TRBV29-1 to TRBJ1-1, with D unclear. The CDR3 loop spans 14 amino acids. CDR1 is SQVTM and CDR2 is ANQGSEA in the germline V gene. Trimming stripped 6 bases from V and 4 bases from J, with 18 bases between. CDR3 protein: CSVVLQREGTEAFF. The CDR3 DNA reads TGCAGCGTCGTCCTACAAAGAGAGGGCACTGAAGCTTTCTTT.

At least ten counts were recorded for this clonotype. The V gene is TRBV7-8, the J gene TRBJ2-7; 9 bases match TRBD2. In germline, CDR1 is SGHVS, CDR2 FQNEAQ. J gave up 2 bases and V 2 bases, and 4 bases lay outside the gene matches. The CDR3 is made up of 15 amino acids. CDR3 sequence (DNA): TGTGCCAGCAGCTTACGCCTAGCGGGGACCTACGAGCAGTACTTC. It is translated as CASSLRLAGTYEQYF. Based on the CDR3 plus reference TRBV7-8 and TRBJ2-7, the full variable domain is GAGVSQSPRYKVAKRGQDVALRCDPISGHVSLFWYQQALGQGPEFLTYFQNEAQLDKSGLPSDRFFAERPEGSVSTLKIQRTQQEDSAVYLCASSLRLAGTYEQYFGPGTRLTVT.

This chain links TRBV7-9 with TRBJ2-1; TRBD2 aligns across 8 bases. Per germline, CDR1 SEHNR and CDR2 FQNEAQ (reference sequence). The V gene end was trimmed by 1 base and the J gene end by 5 bases; junction bases not matched to a gene: 7. CDR3 length equals 16 residues. The CDR3 coding sequence is TGTGCCAGCAGCTTAGTAGTAGCGGGGTTGGACAATGAGCAGTTCTTC. Protein: CASSLVVAGLDNEQFF.

V and J are TRBV4-1 and TRBJ1-2; D not resolved. Germline V gene data show CDR1 as MGHRA and CDR2 as YSYEKL. The CDR3 extends over 15 amino acids. Deletions cut 3 bases from V and 4 bases from J, with 15 bases between. The chain's CDR3 is CASSQIYKGFYGYTF. CDR3 DNA: TGCGCCAGCAGCCAGATATATAAGGGTTTCTATGGCTACACCTTC.

This clonotype was observed a handful of times. The chain has TRBV7-2 and TRBJ1-2; no clear D. V lost 1 base to trimming and J lost 1 base, with 10 bases between them. The CDR3 length is 15 residues. Germline-derived CDR1 and CDR2 are SGHTA and FQGNSA. The CDR3: CASSLGDPVNYGYTF. Here the CDR3 DNA reads TGTGCCAGCAGCTTAGGAGACCCAGTTAACTATGGCTACACCTTC.

The chain joins TRBV11-2 to TRBJ2-3, with 8 bases fitting TRBD2. V was pared by 5 bases and J by 4 bases, with 5 bases of the junction left unmatched. Germline CDR1 SGHAT, CDR2 FQNNGV. The CDR3 totals 14 residues. The chain's CDR3 is CASSPSGGSDTQYF. CDR3 nucleotide sequence: TGTGCCAGCAGCCCTTCGGGGGGGTCAGATACGCAGTATTTT.

The chain is built from TRBV4-1 and TRBJ2-1, with 9 bases matching TRBD1. Germline V gives CDR1 MGHRA, CDR2 YSYEKL. The junction had 7 bases not matched to a gene; V was cut back by 4 bases and J by 6 bases. This CDR3 contains 15 residues. This chain's CDR3 is CASSPTRDRVNEQFF. Written as DNA, the CDR3 is TGCGCCAGCAGCCCAACTCGGGACAGGGTCAATGAGCAGTTCTTC.